This is a list of T cell receptor beta chains from one sample in a study of cytomegalovirus exposure and HLA in healthy donors. Repertoires were generated with immunoSEQ multiplex PCR, while TCRdb's copy carries only in-frame clones and drops some. The data hold 90,000 to 110,000 clones, with 65% to 90% observed a single time. What was sequenced was PBMCs. Source of these receptors: a man aged 25-45 years in good health and CMV-seropositive. The CDR3 runs from the conserved cysteine through the conserved F or W. D genes are given only for firm matches. The listing skips clone size in some rows; elsewhere it reads once, few, many or a size class.

J | D | size | V | DNA | CDR3
TRBJ1-5 | . | . | TRBV6-1 | TGTGCCAGCAGTGAATGGCAGGGGAGTCGCAATCAGCCCCAGCATTTT | CASSEWQGSRNQPQHF
TRBJ1-3 | . | few | TRBV19 | TGTGCCAGTAGATGGGCAGGGCTGGGGTCTGGAAACACCATATATTTT | CASRWAGLGSGNTIYF
TRBJ2-5 | . | . | TRBV14 | TGTGCCAGCAGCCAAGCGGCAGCCGTGGGGGGGACCCAGTACTTC | CASSQAAAVGGTQYF
TRBJ1-2 | . | . | TRBV9 | TGTGCCAGCAGCGTACCAGGGGCCCGGTATGGCTACACCTTC | CASSVPGARYGYTF
TRBJ1-2 | . | . | TRBV11-2 | TGTGCCAGCAGCTTAGTGCCGACAGCCAGAGGCTACACCTTC | CASSLVPTARGYTF
TRBJ1-1 | TRBD1 | . | TRBV6-5 | TGTGCCAGCAGACGGACAGGGGACCCAAACACTGAAGCTTTCTTT | CASRRTGDPNTEAFF
TRBJ1-1 | . | . | TRBV7-6 | TGTGCCAGCAGCTACCAGGGGAACACTGAAGCTTTCTTT | CASSYQGNTEAFF
TRBJ1-5 | . | . | TRBV27 | TGTGCCAGCACCGCAGGGGTCTCTCAGCCCCAGCATTTT | CASTAGVSQPQHF
TRBJ1-1 | TRBD1 | . | TRBV29-1 | TGCAGCGTTAACAGGGGTAACACTGAAGCTTTCTTT | CSVNRGNTEAFF
TRBJ2-5 | TRBD1 | . | TRBV5-1 | TGCGCCAGCAGACCGGGACAGAAAGAGACCCAGTACTTC | CASRPGQKETQYF
TRBJ2-3 | . | . | TRBV7-2 | TGTGCCAGCAGCTTCGTCAACGGAGATACGCAGTATTTT | CASSFVNGDTQYF
TRBJ1-6 | . | . | TRBV2 | TGTGCCAGCAGTGGGAGCTGGGGGGAATCACCCCTCCACTTT | CASSGSWGESPLHF
TRBJ1-5 | TRBD1 | . | TRBV6-6 | TGTGCCAGCAGTCGAGGACAGGGCGGAAATCAGCCCCAGCATTTT | CASSRGQGGNQPQHF
TRBJ1-1 | TRBD1 | once | TRBV5-1 | TGCGCCAGCAGCTTTGACAGGGTGGACGGCACTGAAGCTTTCTTT | CASSFDRVDGTEAFF
TRBJ1-5 | . | . | TRBV30 | TGTGCCTGGAGTGTACTCGGTGAGGGCCAGCCCCAGCATTTT | CAWSVLGEGQPQHF
TRBJ2-1 | . | once | TRBV6-4 | TGTGCCAGCAGTGCACGGTTTCTTCGCGATGAGCAGTTCTTC | CASSARFLRDEQFF
TRBJ2-7 | TRBD2 | . | TRBV15 | TGTGCCACCAGCTTCGGGACTAGCGGGGGGTTACCCTACGAGCAGTACTTC | CATSFGTSGGLPYEQYF
TRBJ2-3 | . | once | TRBV6-1 | TGTGCCAGCAGTGCGTACACAGATACGCAGTATTTT | CASSAYTDTQYF
TRBJ2-7 | TRBD2 | once | TRBV4-3 | TGCGCCAGCAGCTTACTAGCGGGGGGCGTCACCGAGCAGTACTTC | CASSLLAGGVTEQYF
TRBJ2-7 | TRBD1 | once | TRBV18 | TGTGCCAGCTCACCTTCCCCAGGGGGCGCCCCACGGCAGTACTTC | CASSPSPGGAPRQYF
TRBJ1-3 | . | . | TRBV7-9 | TGTGCCAGCAGCTTGCCAGTGACTAGCTCTGGAAACACCATATATTTT | CASSLPVTSSGNTIYF
TRBJ2-5 | . | . | TRBV28 | TGTGCCAGCAGTTCAGCTGGGGCCCCAGGGACCCAGTACTTC | CASSSAGAPGTQYF